This T cell receptor beta chain was retrieved from a study of vaccination effects on CD4 cells after COVID-19 (dated by TCRdb to the early 2020s). Study-level background: Two doses of either the BNT162b2 or the mRNA-1273 mRNA SARS-CoV-2 vaccine were administered to participants. The study compared SARS-CoV-2 spike-specific CD4+ TCR repertoires before and after mRNA vaccination in COVID-19 convalescent patients and infection-naive vaccine recipients. Cultures from other donors in the study were sequenced with the Oncomine TCR Beta short-read assay on an Illumina iSeq 100. The full study included around nine COVID-19 convalescent patients and a handful of SARS-CoV-2-naive healthy vaccine recipients.

This clone was seen a handful of times. Its antigen remains unidentified. No much larger clone exists at a distance of one base, and base qualities are not known. The V and J ends are trimmed by 8 bases and 1 base, leaving 11 bases between them. CDR3 length: 13 amino acids, cysteine to phenylalanine. CDR3 DNA only is kept here, 39 bases in frame from base 1. CDR1 and CDR2 are drawn from the germline V gene: MDHEN, SYDVKM. Summary of the overall study and its limitations: Marked clonal contraction was observed in both infection-induced and vaccine-induced clones at late post-vaccination timepoints, consistent with waning T cell responses. The study was limited by a small number of convalescent patients, and early post-infection timepoints were lacking. Among healthy vaccine recipients, nearly all vaccine-induced clones were SARS-CoV-2 mono-reactive, and just 1 of 255 was cross-reactive with common cold coronaviruses.

The ViraFEST assay stimulated PBMC with viral peptide pools and then used TCR sequencing to identify antigen-specific CD4+ T cell clonotypes by expansion. After more than nine days of culture, CD4+ T cells were isolated with the EasySep CD4+ T cell isolation kit. The absence of prior SARS-CoV-2 infection in healthy vaccine recipients was confirmed by negative nucleocapsid antibodies before and after vaccination. Each well held two million PBMC cultured in IMDM containing approximately 5.3% human AB serum, 10 IU/ml IL-2 and gentamicin, along with approximately 10 ug/ml peptides. Half of the culture medium was replaced with fresh IL-2-containing medium on days 3 and 7. Unless noted otherwise, every peptide stimulation condition was cultured in triplicate wells. Using Ficoll-Paque Plus gradient centrifugation, PBMC were separated from whole blood and then either used fresh or cryopreserved at -140C. The overlapping peptide pools covered the spike proteins of SARS-CoV-2 as well as those of the common cold coronaviruses HCoV-NL63, HCoV-OC43 and HCoV-229E. The QIAamp micro DNA kit was used to extract genomic DNA from the cultured CD4+ T cells.

Libraries were prepared through the immunoSEQ multiplex PCR assay. DNA from the cultured and isolated CD4+ T cells underwent TCR beta CDR3 sequencing. As for the original processing: Non-productive TCR sequences were removed, reads were trimmed to the CDR3 region, and CDR3s of at least 7 amino acids were retained. Antigen-specific clonotypes were identified using the MANAFEST web app by comparison of expansion in peptide wells against reference cultures. To be called positive, a clone needed expansion at FDR<0.05 compared with the reference and with all other wells, an odds ratio greater than 5, and a frequency greater than 0.1% in two replicate wells. A clonotype was defined as cross-reactive if the clonotype was significantly expanded both in SARS-CoV-2 spike wells and in at least one common cold coronavirus spike condition. CDR3 similarity was assessed by Levenshtein distance using the stringdist R package, and unrooted trees were constructed with ape in R 3.6.1. This immuneACCESS table, as held by TCRdb, lists in-frame sequences with V and J called but not all clones. Of the missing ones, under half trace to an unresolved V gene in checked studies; the others have no known cause. V, J and clone size reflect that table, while D and trimming were determined from the DNA. For this sample the table gives tens of thousands of clones, of which about four fifths were detected only once. The ten largest clones capture 2.5% to 3% of the sample.

The chain was built from TRBV28 and TRBJ1-1; the D gene cannot be named for sure. This sequence was found in a human donor who received a COVID-19 vaccine. The material sequenced was CD4+ T cells from PBMCs cultured with HCoV-NL63 spike peptides, taken before COVID-19 vaccination. The cell subset or site label, as the study defines it: HCoV-NL63 spike overlapping peptide pool stimulation. The DNA sequence is TGTGCCAGCGCGGTCCACCCGAACACTGAAGCTTTCTTT. It specifies CASAVHPNTEAFF.